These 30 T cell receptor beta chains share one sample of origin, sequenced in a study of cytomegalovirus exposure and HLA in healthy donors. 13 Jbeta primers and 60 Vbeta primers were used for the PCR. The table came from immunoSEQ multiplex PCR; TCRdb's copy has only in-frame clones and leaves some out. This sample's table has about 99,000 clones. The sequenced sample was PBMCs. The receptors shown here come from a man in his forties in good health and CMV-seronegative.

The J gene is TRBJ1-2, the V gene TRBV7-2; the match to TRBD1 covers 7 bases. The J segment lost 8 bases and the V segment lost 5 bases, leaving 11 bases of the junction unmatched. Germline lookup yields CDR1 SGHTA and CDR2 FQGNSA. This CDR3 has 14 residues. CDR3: CASSTRQGPRGYTF. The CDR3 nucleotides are TGTGCCAGCAGCACACGACAGGGCCCTAGGGGCTACACCTTC.

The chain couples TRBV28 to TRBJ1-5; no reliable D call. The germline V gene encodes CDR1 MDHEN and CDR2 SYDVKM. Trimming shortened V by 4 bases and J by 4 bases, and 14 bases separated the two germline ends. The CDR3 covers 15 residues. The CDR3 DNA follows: TGTGCCAGCAGTTCCTCCGGAGAGGGTAATCAGCCCCAGCATTTT. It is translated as CASSSSGEGNQPQHF.

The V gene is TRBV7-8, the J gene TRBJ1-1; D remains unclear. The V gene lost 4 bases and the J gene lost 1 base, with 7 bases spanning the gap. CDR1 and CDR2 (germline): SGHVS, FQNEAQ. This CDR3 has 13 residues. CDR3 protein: CASSSGGNTEAFF. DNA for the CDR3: TGTGCCAGCAGCTCGGGTGGGAACACTGAAGCTTTCTTT.

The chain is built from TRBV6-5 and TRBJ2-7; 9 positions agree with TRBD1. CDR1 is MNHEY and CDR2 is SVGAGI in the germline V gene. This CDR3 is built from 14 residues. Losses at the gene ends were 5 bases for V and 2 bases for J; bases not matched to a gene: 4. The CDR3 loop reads CASSRTGAAYEQYF. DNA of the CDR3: TGTGCCAGCAGTAGGACAGGGGCGGCCTACGAGCAGTACTTC.

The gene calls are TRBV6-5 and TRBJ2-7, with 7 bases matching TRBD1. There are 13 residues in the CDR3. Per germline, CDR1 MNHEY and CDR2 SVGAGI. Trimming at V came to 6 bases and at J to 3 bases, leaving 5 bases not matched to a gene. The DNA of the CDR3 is TGTGCCAGCAGGCCGACAGGGTTCTACGAGCAGTACTTC. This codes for CASRPTGFYEQYF.

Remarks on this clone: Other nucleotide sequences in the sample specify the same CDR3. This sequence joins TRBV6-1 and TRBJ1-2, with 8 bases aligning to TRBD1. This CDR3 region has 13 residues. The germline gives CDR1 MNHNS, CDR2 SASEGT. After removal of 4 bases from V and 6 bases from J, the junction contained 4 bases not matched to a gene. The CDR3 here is CASSVQGADGYTF. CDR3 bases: TGTGCCAGCAGTGTCCAGGGGGCGGATGGCTACACCTTC.

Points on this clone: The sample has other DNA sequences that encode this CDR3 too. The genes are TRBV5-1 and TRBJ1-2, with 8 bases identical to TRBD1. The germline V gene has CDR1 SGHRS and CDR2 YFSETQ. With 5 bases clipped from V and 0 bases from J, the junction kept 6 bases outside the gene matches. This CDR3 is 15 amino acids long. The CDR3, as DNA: TGCGCCAGCAGACAGGGGGTTGGGGCTAACTATGGCTACACCTTC. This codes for CASRQGVGANYGYTF.

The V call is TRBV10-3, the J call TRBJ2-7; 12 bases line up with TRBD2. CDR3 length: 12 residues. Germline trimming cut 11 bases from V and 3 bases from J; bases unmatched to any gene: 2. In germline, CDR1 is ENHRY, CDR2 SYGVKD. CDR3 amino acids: CAATSGGYEQYF. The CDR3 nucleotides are TGTGCCGCGACTAGCGGGGGCTACGAGCAGTACTTC.

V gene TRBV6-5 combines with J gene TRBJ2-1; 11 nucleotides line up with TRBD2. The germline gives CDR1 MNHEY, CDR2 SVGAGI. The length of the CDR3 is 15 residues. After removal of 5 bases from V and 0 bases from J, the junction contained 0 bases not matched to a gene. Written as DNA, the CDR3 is TGTGCCAGCAGTGGGACTAGCGGCTCCTACAATGAGCAGTTCTTC. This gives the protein CASSGTSGSYNEQFF.

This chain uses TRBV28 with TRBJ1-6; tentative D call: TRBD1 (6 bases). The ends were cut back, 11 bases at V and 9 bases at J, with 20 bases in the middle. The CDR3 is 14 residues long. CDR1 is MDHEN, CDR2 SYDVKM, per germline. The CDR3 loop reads CAASGGRNRSPLHF. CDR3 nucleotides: TGTGCCGCGTCTGGGGGCCGTAACCGTTCACCCCTCCACTTT.

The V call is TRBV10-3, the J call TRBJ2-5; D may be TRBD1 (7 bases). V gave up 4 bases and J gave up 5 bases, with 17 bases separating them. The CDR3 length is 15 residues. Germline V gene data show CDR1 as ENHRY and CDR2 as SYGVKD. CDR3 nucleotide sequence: TGTGCCATCAGTGCGGAGGGGGCAGGGAGGGAGACCCAGTACTTC. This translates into CAISAEGAGRETQYF.

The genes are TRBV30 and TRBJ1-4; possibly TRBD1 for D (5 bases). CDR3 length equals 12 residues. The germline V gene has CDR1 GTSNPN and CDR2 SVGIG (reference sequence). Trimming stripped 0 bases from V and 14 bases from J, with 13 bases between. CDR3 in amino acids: CAWSVEGIVLFF. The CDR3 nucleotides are TGTGCCTGGAGTGTGGAGGGGATTGTGCTGTTTTTT.

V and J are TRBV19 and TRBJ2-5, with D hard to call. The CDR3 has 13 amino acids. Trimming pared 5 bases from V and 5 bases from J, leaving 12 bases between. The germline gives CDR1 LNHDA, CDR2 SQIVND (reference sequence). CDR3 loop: CASSPPSRETQYF. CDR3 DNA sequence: TGTGCCAGTAGTCCTCCATCGCGGGAGACCCAGTACTTC.

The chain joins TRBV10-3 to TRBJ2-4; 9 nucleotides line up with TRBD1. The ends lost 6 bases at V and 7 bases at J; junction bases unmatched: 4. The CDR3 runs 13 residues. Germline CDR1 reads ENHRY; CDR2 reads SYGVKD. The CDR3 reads CAIRGTGLNIQYF. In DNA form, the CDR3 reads TGTGCCATCAGGGGGACAGGGTTGAACATTCAGTACTTC.

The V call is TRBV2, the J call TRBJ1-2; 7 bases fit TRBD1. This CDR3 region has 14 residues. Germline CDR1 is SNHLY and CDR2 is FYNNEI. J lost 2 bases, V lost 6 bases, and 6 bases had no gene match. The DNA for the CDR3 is TGTGCCAGCAGGTCGACGACAGGGAACTATGGCTACACCTTC. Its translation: CASRSTTGNYGYTF. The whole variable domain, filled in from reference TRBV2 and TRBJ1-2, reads EPEVTQTPSHQVTQMGQEVILRCVPISNHLYFYWYRQILGQKVEFLVSFYNNEISEKSEIFDDQFSVERPDGSNFTLKIRSTKLEDSAMYFCASRSTTGNYGYTFGSGTRLTVV.

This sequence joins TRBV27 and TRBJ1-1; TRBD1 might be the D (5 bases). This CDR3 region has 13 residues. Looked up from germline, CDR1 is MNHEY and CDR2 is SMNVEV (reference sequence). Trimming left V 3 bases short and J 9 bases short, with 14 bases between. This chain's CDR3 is CASSFGGIQKAFF. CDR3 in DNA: TGTGCCAGCAGTTTCGGGGGAATTCAGAAAGCTTTCTTT.

The CDR3: CASSLRTGWDGYTF. The CDR3 DNA sequence: TGTGCCAGCAGTCTTAGGACAGGGTGGGATGGCTACACCTTC. The chain recombines TRBV9 with TRBJ1-2; TRBD1 aligns across 8 bases. Germline CDR1 is SGDLS and CDR2 is YYNGEE. V was pared by 5 bases and J by 6 bases, with 9 bases of the junction left unmatched. The CDR3 sequence is 14 residues long.

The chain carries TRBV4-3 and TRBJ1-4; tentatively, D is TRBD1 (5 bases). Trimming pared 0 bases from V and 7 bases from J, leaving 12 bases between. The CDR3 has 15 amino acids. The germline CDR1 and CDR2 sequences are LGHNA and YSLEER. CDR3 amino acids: CASSQDAGGGEKLFF. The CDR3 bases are TGCGCCAGCAGCCAAGACGCCGGGGGTGGTGAAAAACTGTTTTTT.

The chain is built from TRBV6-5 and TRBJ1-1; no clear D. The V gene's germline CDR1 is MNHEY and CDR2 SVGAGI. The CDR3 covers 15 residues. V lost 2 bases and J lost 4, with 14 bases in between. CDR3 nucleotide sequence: TGTGCCAGCAGTTACGCCGGTCGAGGTGGCACTGAAGCTTTCTTT. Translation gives CASSYAGRGGTEAFF.

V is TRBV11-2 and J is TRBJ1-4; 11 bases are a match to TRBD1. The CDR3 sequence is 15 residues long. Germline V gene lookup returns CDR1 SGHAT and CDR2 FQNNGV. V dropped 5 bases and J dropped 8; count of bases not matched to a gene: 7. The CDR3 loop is CASSARDRGEEKLFF. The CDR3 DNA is TGTGCCAGCAGCGCCAGGGACAGGGGGGAGGAAAAACTGTTTTTT.

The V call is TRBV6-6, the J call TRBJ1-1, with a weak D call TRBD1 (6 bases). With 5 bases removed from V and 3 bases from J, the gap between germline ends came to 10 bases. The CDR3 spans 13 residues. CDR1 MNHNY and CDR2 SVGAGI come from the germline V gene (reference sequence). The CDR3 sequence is CASSKRQDTEAFF. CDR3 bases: TGTGCCAGCAGTAAACGACAGGACACTGAAGCTTTCTTT.

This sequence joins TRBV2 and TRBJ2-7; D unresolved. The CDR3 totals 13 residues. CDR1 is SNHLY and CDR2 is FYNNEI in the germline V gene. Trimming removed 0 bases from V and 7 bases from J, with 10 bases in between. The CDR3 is CASSEARVGEQYF. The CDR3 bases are TGTGCCAGCAGTGAAGCGCGAGTCGGGGAGCAGTACTTC.

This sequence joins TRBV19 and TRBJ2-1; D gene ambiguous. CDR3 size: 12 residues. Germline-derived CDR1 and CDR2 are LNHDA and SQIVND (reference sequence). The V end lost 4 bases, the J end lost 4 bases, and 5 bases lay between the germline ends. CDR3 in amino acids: CASSTLYNEQFF. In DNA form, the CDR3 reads TGTGCCAGTAGTACCCTATACAATGAGCAGTTCTTC.

CDR3 in DNA: TGTGCCAGCAGTGATTCCGGGGGATCCTACGAGCAGTACTTC. This sequence encodes CASSDSGGSYEQYF. The J gene is TRBJ2-7, the V gene TRBV6-5; D might be TRBD2 (6 bases). V lost 5 bases and J 1 base, leaving 12 bases between the germline ends. The CDR3 length is 14 residues. Germline V gene sequence: CDR1 MNHEY, CDR2 SVGAGI.

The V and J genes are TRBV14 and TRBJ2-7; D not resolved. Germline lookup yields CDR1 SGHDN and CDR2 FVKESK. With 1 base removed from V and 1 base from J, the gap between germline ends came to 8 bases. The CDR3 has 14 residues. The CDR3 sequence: CASSQGRASYEQYF. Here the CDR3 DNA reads TGTGCCAGCAGCCAAGGAAGAGCTTCCTACGAGCAGTACTTC.

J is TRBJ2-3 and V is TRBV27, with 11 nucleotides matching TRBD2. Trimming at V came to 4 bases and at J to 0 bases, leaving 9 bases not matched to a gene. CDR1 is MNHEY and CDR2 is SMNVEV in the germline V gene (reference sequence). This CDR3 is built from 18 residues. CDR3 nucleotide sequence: TGTGCCAGCAGTTCGATCTTCGGACTAGCGGGTAGCACAGATACGCAGTATTTT. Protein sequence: CASSSIFGLAGSTDTQYF.

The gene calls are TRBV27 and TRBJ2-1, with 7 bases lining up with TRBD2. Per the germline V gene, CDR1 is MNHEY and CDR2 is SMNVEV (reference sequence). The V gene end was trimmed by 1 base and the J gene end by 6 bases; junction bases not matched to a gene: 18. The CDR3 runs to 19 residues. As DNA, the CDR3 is TGTGCCAGCAGTTTATTGGTAGTCCAGCGGGACCTCGGAGCCAATGAGCAGTTCTTC. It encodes CASSLLVVQRDLGANEQFF.

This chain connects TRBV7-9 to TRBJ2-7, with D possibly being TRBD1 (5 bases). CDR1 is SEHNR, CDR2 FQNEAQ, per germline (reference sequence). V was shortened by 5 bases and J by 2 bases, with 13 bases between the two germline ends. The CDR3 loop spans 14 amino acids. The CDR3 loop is CASSLRDFPYEQYF. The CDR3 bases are TGTGCCAGCAGCCTCAGGGATTTCCCCTACGAGCAGTACTTC.

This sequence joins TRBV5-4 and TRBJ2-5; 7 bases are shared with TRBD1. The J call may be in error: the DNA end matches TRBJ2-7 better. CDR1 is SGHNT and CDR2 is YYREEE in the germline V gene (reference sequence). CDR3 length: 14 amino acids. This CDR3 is CASSSRQGIYEQYF. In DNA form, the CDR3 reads TGTGCCAGCAGCTCGCGACAGGGCATCTACGAGCAGTACTTC.

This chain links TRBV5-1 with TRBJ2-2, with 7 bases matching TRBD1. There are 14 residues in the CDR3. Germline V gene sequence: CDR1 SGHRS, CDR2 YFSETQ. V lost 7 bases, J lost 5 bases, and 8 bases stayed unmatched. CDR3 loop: CASGRDSLTGELFF. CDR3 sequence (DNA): TGCGCCAGCGGCCGGGACAGTCTAACCGGGGAGCTGTTTTTT.